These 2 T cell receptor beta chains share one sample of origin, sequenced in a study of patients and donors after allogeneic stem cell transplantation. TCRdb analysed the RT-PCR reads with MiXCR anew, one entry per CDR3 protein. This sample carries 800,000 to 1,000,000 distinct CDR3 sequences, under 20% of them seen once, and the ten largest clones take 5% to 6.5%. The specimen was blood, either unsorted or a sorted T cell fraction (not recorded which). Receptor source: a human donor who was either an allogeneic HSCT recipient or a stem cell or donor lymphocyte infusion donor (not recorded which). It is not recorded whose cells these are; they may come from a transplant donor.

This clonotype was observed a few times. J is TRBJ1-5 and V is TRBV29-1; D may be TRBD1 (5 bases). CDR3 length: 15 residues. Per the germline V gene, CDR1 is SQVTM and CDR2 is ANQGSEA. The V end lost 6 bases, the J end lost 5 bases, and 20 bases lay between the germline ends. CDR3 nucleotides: TGCAGCGTCTCACTGGGGCGTTTTGGGGATCAGCCCCAGCATTTT. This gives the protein CSVSLGRFGDQPQHF.

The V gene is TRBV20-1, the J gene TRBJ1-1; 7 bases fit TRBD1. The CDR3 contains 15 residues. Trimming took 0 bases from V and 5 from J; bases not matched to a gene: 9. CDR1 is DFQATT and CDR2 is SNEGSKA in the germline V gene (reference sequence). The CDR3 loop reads CSAREGQLMGTEAFF. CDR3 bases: TGCAGTGCTAGAGAGGGACAGCTAATGGGGACTGAAGCTTTCTTT.